The 21 T cell receptor beta chains below come from one sample, sequenced in a study of blood T cells in healthy people across ages. Together with a sample-barcoded 5' primer, a J-beta primer mix was included in a second PCR lasting roughly 6 to 12 cycles. TCRdb redid the calling of the 5' RACE reads with MiXCR, one entry per CDR3 protein. The sample contains 1.5 million to 2 million distinct CDR3 sequences, roughly 32% of which appear only once. The sequenced material came from blood. The receptors shown here come from a woman aged 25 to 45 in good health.

The V and J genes are TRBV15 and TRBJ2-1; D call uncertain. The CDR3 length is 17 residues. Germline CDR1 reads LNHNV; CDR2 reads YYDKDF (reference sequence). V gave up 0 bases and J gave up 5 bases, with 17 bases separating them. The CDR3 here is CATSRDSAAQGHNEQFF. The CDR3 nucleotides are TGTGCCACCAGCAGAGATTCGGCGGCACAAGGACACAATGAGCAGTTCTTC.

V usage is TRBV24-1 and J usage is TRBJ1-1; D unclear. Trimming removed 2 bases at V and 0 bases at J, with 9 bases between. Germline CDR1 reads KGHDR; CDR2 reads SFDVKD. This CDR3 region has 15 residues. CDR3 amino acids: CATSDSTEMNTEAFF. As DNA, the CDR3 is TGTGCCACCAGTGATTCCACAGAGATGAACACTGAAGCTTTCTTT.

This sequence joins TRBV10-3 and TRBJ2-1; D might be TRBD1 (7 bases). Looked up from germline, CDR1 is ENHRY and CDR2 is SYGVKD. The CDR3 totals 16 residues. The ends were cut back, 2 bases at V and 3 bases at J, with 14 bases in the middle. CDR3 coding DNA: TGTGCCATCAGTGAGCCGGGGGACAGCGTCTACAATGAGCAGTTCTTC. Translating gives CAISEPGDSVYNEQFF.

Points on this clonotype: A read error may account for a junction end that differs from germline. V usage is TRBV27 and J usage is TRBJ2-3; possible D gene TRBD2, 6 bases. Germline assignment: CDR1 MNHEY and CDR2 SMNVEV (reference sequence). The CDR3 is made up of 15 amino acids. In DNA form, the CDR3 reads TGTGCCAGCAGTTCTGAGACTAGTGCGCCAGATACGCGGTATTTT. Amino acids: CASSSETSAPDTRYF.

With respect to this clonotype: Since a much larger clone is just one base distant, this may be a read error. The rearrangement joins TRBV7-3 to TRBJ2-1, with 8 bases matching TRBD2. Germline CDR1 SGHTA, CDR2 FQGTGA. The CDR3 totals 15 residues. CDR3: CVSSLGGGQYNEQFF. In DNA form, the CDR3 reads TGTGTCAGCAGCTTAGGCGGGGGGCAATACAATGAGCAGTTCTTC.

This clonotype has just a few counts. This chain links TRBV2 with TRBJ2-7; the D gene is possibly TRBD2 (6 bases). Deletions cut 4 bases from V and 2 bases from J, with 18 bases between. Per germline, CDR1 SNHLY and CDR2 FYNNEI. CDR3 length: 16 residues. In nucleotides, the CDR3 is TGTGCCAGCAGTGGTCGCTTGCGGGATCCGACCTACGAGCAGTACTTC. Amino acid sequence: CASSGRLRDPTYEQYF. Supplemented by reference TRBV2 and TRBJ2-7, the full variable domain reads EPEVTQTPSHQVTQMGQEVILRCVPISNHLYFYWYRQILGQKVEFLVSFYNNEISEKSEIFDDQFSVERPDGSNFTLKIRSTKLEDSAMYFCASSGRLRDPTYEQYFGPGTRLTVT.

A note on this clonotype: Since a much larger clone is just one base distant, this may be a read error. CDR3 nucleotides: TGTGCCAACAGCCAAGATTCGAACACTGAAGCTTTCTTT. As protein: CANSQDSNTEAFF. The V gene is TRBV4-2, the J gene TRBJ1-1; D remains ambiguous. This CDR3 has 13 amino acids. From germline, CDR1 is LGHNA and CDR2 YNFKEQ.

As concerns this clonotype: This could be a read error, since a much larger clone is one nucleotide away. The J gene is TRBJ2-3, the V gene TRBV6-4; 7 nucleotides match TRBD1. J gave up 1 base and V 2 bases, and 0 bases lay outside the gene matches. Germline-derived CDR1 and CDR2 are MRHNA and SNTAGT. The CDR3 length is 14 residues. CDR3: CASSDGTGTDTQYF. CDR3 sequence (DNA): TGTGCCAGCAGTGACGGGACAGGCACAGATACGCAGTATTTT.

The V and J genes are TRBV11-2 and TRBJ2-7; tentative D call: TRBD1 (6 bases). The CDR3 is made up of 14 amino acids. Per germline, CDR1 SGHAT and CDR2 FQNNGV. The V and J ends lost 5 bases and 10 bases respectively, with 21 bases between them. As DNA, the CDR3 is TGTGCCAGCAGCCCTCGGCGAGGGGGATCGCCCCAGTACTTC. Translation gives CASSPRRGGSPQYF. Drawing the rest from reference TRBV11-2 and TRBJ2-7, the complete variable domain is EAGVAQSPRYKIIEKRQSVAFWCNPISGHATLYWYQQILGQGPKLLIQFQNNGVVDDSQLPKDRFSAERLKGVDSTLKIQPAKLEDSAVYLCASSPRRGGSPQYFGPGTRLTVT.

This CDR3 is CASSPLTGSGELFF. CDR3 in DNA: TGTGCCAGCAGCCCCTTGACAGGGTCCGGGGAGCTGTTTTTT. V gene TRBV13 combines with J gene TRBJ2-2; 7 nucleotides line up with TRBD1. J was trimmed by 6 bases and V by 5 bases; bases with no gene match: 6. The CDR3 has 14 residues. The germline CDR1 and CDR2 sequences are PRHDT and FYEKMQ (reference sequence).

The J gene is TRBJ1-4, the V gene TRBV6-6; 11 bases align to TRBD1. Germline trimming cut 2 bases from V and 7 bases from J; bases unmatched to any gene: 3. The germline V gene has CDR1 MNHNY and CDR2 SVGAGI (reference sequence). The CDR3 is 15 amino acids. The CDR3 sequence: CASSYGTGGSEKLFF. CDR3 DNA sequence: TGTGCCAGCAGTTACGGGACAGGGGGAAGTGAAAAACTGTTTTTT.

The chain uses TRBV5-6 and TRBJ1-2; 8 bases agree with TRBD1. The CDR3 is made up of 15 amino acids. V lost 3 bases and J lost 8; bases outside the gene matches: 12. Germline CDR1 is SGHDT and CDR2 is YYEEEE. The CDR3 DNA reads TGTGCCAGCAGCTCCGGACAGGGCCCCCTGTGGGGCTACACCTTC. The encoded protein is CASSSGQGPLWGYTF.

The chain links TRBV6-2 or TRBV6-3 to TRBJ2-3, with D maybe TRBD1 (10 bases). CDR3 length: 17 amino acids. V shed 6 bases and J shed 2 bases, with 21 bases lying between them. Germline values: CDR1 MNHEY, CDR2 SVGEGT. The CDR3 DNA is TGTGCCAGCAGGCGGGAGGGGACAGGGGCTTTCACAGATACGCAGTATTTT. Protein sequence: CASRREGTGAFTDTQYF.

This clonotype was detected ten times or more. This sequence joins TRBV9 and TRBJ2-3; 9 nucleotides align to TRBD2. CDR3 length: 16 amino acids. After removal of 2 bases from V and 1 base from J, the junction contained 5 bases not matched to a gene. In germline, CDR1 is SGDLS, CDR2 YYNGEE. CDR3: CASSVNSGGGTDTQYF. The CDR3 bases are TGTGCCAGCAGCGTCAATAGCGGGGGCGGCACAGATACGCAGTATTTT.

This clonotype has a handful of counts. This chain uses TRBV20-1 with TRBJ1-1; D might be TRBD1 (5 bases). Germline CDR1 is DFQATT and CDR2 is SNEGSKA (reference sequence). The length of the CDR3 is 14 residues. The V gene lost 0 bases and the J gene lost 10 bases, with 18 bases spanning the gap. This chain's CDR3 is CSARDQEGGRGAFF. CDR3 sequence (DNA): TGCAGTGCTAGAGATCAGGAGGGAGGTAGGGGAGCTTTCTTT.

This clonotype appeared a few times. The gene calls are TRBV6-5 and TRBJ1-4, with D hard to call. V lost 4 bases, J lost 2 bases, and 20 bases lay in between. CDR1 MNHEY and CDR2 SVGAGI come from the germline V gene. This CDR3 has 18 amino acids. The CDR3 loop reads CASSFNRGTRGTNEKLFF. As DNA, the CDR3 is TGTGCCAGCAGTTTCAATCGGGGTACGAGAGGGACTAATGAAAAACTGTTTTTT.

The rearrangement uses TRBV20-1 and TRBJ1-4, with D unresolved. Trimming left V 2 bases short and J 7 bases short, with 11 bases between. Germline V CDR1 and CDR2: DFQATT, SNEGSKA (reference sequence). CDR3 size: 13 residues. CDR3 coding DNA: TGCAGTGCTAGAACCCCGACAAGTGAAAAACTGTTTTTT. It codes for CSARTPTSEKLFF.

The table lists this clonotype with a few counts. One junction end disagrees with the germline gene, perhaps due to a read error. The chain combines TRBV18 with TRBJ2-5, with D perhaps TRBD1 (6 bases). The CDR3 is 13 amino acids. CDR1 is KGHSH, CDR2 LQKENI, per germline. The CDR3 loop reads CASSPQGIETQYF. In DNA form, the CDR3 reads TGTGCCAGCTCCCCACAGGGAATCGAGACCCAGTACTTC.

This chain connects TRBV20-1 to TRBJ2-1; no firm D call. The V end lost 2 bases, the J end lost 2 bases, and 10 bases lay between the germline ends. The germline CDR1 and CDR2 sequences are DFQATT and SNEGSKA (reference sequence). This CDR3 has 14 amino acids. The CDR3 coding sequence is TGCAGTGCTAGACACCCCAGGACCTACAATGAGCAGTTCTTC. Translated: CSARHPRTYNEQFF.

About this clonotype: Given a much more abundant clone one base away, this may be a read error. V gene TRBV6-2 or TRBV6-3 combines with J gene TRBJ2-1, with D uncertain. Germline CDR1 MNHEY, CDR2 SVGEGT. The CDR3 spans 14 residues. V lost 2 bases and J 2 bases, leaving 7 bases between the germline ends. CDR3 coding DNA: TGTGCCAGCAGTTACAGGGTCCCCTACAATGAGCAGTTCTTC. Amino acid sequence: CASSYRVPYNEQFF.

V usage is TRBV20-1 and J usage is TRBJ1-2; possible D gene TRBD1, 5 bases. The germline gives CDR1 DFQATT, CDR2 SNEGSKA (reference sequence). This CDR3 comprises 14 residues. V was trimmed by 2 bases and J by 10 bases, leaving 20 bases between them. The CDR3 sequence: CSARPPNGAGYYTF. The DNA for the CDR3 is TGCAGTGCTAGACCCCCCAACGGGGCAGGGTACTACACCTTC.